This T cell receptor beta chain appears in the sequencing data of a study of shared clonotypes between healthy human individuals. Whole-study context: CD4 naive and CD4 memory each took three plates per donor, while CD8 naive took two and CD8 memory one.

The V and J ends lost 6 bases and 1 base respectively, with 12 bases between them. The CDR3 totals 14 residues. Germline V gene lookup returns CDR1 MNHNS and CDR2 SASEGT. Broader study findings: Unshared clonotypes carried lower generation probabilities than those common to all four donors. Blood was the only sampled material, and tissue repertoires likely differ.

Produced via immunoSEQ multiplex PCR; TCRdb's table is partial and in-frame only. The profile shows around 990,000 clones, roughly 77% of them singletons. This clone appeared many times. The antigen is not known. The rearrangement joins TRBV6-1 to TRBJ1-1; a possible D gene is TRBD1 (6 bases). The sequencing sample was made of memory CD4+ T cells from PBMCs. Subset reported: CD45RA-negative fraction. This TCR derives from a man aged 18-30 years in good health. Some clones in this sample may be carry-over from other donors' samples. CDR3 bases: TGTGCCAGCAGGGGGGCAGGACGGAACACTGAAGCTTTCTTT. It is translated as CASRGAGRNTEAFF.